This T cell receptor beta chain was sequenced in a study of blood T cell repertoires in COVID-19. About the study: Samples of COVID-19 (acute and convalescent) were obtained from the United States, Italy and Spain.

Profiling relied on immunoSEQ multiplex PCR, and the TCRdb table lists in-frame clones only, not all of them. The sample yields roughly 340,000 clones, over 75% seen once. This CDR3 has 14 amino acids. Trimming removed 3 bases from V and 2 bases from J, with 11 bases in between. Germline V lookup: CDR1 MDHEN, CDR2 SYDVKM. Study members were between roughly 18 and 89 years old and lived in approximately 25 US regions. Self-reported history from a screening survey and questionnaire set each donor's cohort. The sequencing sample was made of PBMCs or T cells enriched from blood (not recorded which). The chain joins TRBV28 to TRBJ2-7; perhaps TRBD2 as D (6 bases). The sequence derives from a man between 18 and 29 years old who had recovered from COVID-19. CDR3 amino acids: CASSFLTSPYEQYF. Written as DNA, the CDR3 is TGTGCCAGCAGTTTCTTGACTAGTCCCTACGAGCAGTACTTC.